These 4 T cell receptor beta chains originate from one sample sequenced in a study of T-cell reconstitution after alpha-beta-depleted transplantation in children. Using unique molecular identifiers, the investigators prepared the TCRbeta library. TCRdb re-derived calls from the PCR reads in MiXCR, one entry per CDR3 protein. The sample holds 450,000 to 700,000 distinct CDR3 sequences, more than 20% seen once. The starting material was PBMCs, obtained before TCRalphabeta/CD19-depleted stem cell transplant. The receptors here all came from a boy less than two years old with Wiskott-Aldrich syndrome, due to receive a stem cell transplant.

The rearrangement uses TRBV20-1 and TRBJ2-2; the match to TRBD2 covers 7 bases. V lost 3 bases, J lost 6 bases, and 4 bases stayed unmatched. CDR1 and CDR2 (germline): DFQATT, SNEGSKA (reference sequence). The CDR3 is 13 residues long. CDR3 protein: CSASWEGPGELFF. In DNA, the CDR3 is TGCAGTGCTAGTTGGGAGGGCCCCGGGGAGCTGTTTTTT.

There are a few counts of this clonotype. V gene TRBV12-3 or TRBV12-4 combines with J gene TRBJ2-1; D not certain. This CDR3 has 14 amino acids. The V and J ends lost 6 bases and 0 bases respectively, with 9 bases between them. Here the CDR3 reads CASSSLGSYNEQFF. Here the CDR3 DNA reads TGTGCCAGCAGCTCGCTGGGCTCCTACAATGAGCAGTTCTTC.

This clonotype turned up a few times. The genes are TRBV2 and TRBJ2-7; no firm D call. Trimming left V 6 bases short and J 9 bases short, with 15 bases between. Per germline, CDR1 SNHLY and CDR2 FYNNEI. The CDR3 length is 12 residues. CDR3 bases: TGTGCCAGCAGACCCACGTTGGGGTTGCAGTACTTC. Encoded protein: CASRPTLGLQYF.

This chain connects TRBV18 to TRBJ2-7, with TRBD1 matching 9 bases. Germline values: CDR1 KGHSH, CDR2 LQKENI. The CDR3 extends over 15 amino acids. V lost 2 bases and J lost 4; bases outside the gene matches: 6. The CDR3 is CASSPGGDRDYEQYF. The CDR3 DNA is TGTGCCAGCTCACCAGGAGGGGACAGGGATTACGAGCAGTACTTC. Using reference TRBV18 and TRBJ2-7 for the parts outside the CDR3, the full variable domain is NAGVMQNPRHLVRRRGQEARLRCSPMKGHSHVYWYRQLPEEGLKFMVYLQKENIIDESGMPKERFSAEFPKEGPSILRIQQVVRGDSAAYFCASSPGGDRDYEQYFGPGTRLTVT.